The rows below give T cell receptor beta chains drawn from one sample of a study of cytomegalovirus exposure and HLA in healthy donors. Sequenced by immunoSEQ multiplex PCR; TCRdb stores in-frame clones only, minus some. The sample consists of 95,000 to 130,000 clones, around 70% of them appearing once. The sequenced material came from PBMCs. Receptors originate from a woman aged 18-29 years in good health and CMV-seronegative. Each CDR3 is given without its conserved first and last residue.

cdr3_aa: ASSYGTGAEQY
v_call: TRBV6-5

cdr3_aa: ASSESEWSSYEQY
v_call: TRBV6-1

cdr3_aa: ASSGTGDYEQY
v_call: TRBV5-1

cdr3_aa: ASSLEEGSNYGYT
v_call: TRBV5-8

cdr3_aa: ASSLDALGTRQY
v_call: TRBV5-5

cdr3_aa: ASNLTPDYGYT
v_call: TRBV5-6

cdr3_aa: ASSTSPGGNTIY
v_call: TRBV28

cdr3_aa: SVDRDRGQETQY
v_call: TRBV29-1

cdr3_aa: ASSATGSDAEQF
v_call: TRBV5-1

cdr3_aa: ASSQDPQGGNSPLH
v_call: TRBV4-1

cdr3_aa: ASSLEQGAGGANVLT
v_call: TRBV5-4

cdr3_aa: ASSGTGGGSPLH
v_call: TRBV7-8

cdr3_aa: ASSEPGGRTYEQY
v_call: TRBV2

cdr3_aa: ASSSARDTNTEAF
v_call: TRBV10-1

cdr3_aa: AWSVGAAGNTIY
v_call: TRBV30

cdr3_aa: ASSRGKGSNQPQH
v_call: TRBV9

cdr3_aa: AISDPGTGFDEQY
v_call: TRBV10-3

cdr3_aa: ASSHSTGQDSYLPEAF
v_call: TRBV4-1

cdr3_aa: ASSYREMNTEAF
v_call: TRBV6-5

cdr3_aa: ASSVVTGGLPTQY
v_call: TRBV9

cdr3_aa: ASSSPQTGGDWFSAF
v_call: TRBV7-9

cdr3_aa: ASNTGGLQETQY
v_call: TRBV2

cdr3_aa: ASWTGANTEAF
v_call: TRBV19

cdr3_aa: ASSPTGGTGELF
v_call: TRBV2

cdr3_aa: ASSQSTLGGEAF
v_call: TRBV23-1

cdr3_aa: ASSSFFTGGAIDEQY
v_call: TRBV27

cdr3_aa: ASSFSGEQY
v_call: TRBV11-2

cdr3_aa: ASSFALATDTQY
v_call: TRBV5-1

cdr3_aa: ASSSGPGNTIY
v_call: TRBV28

cdr3_aa: ASSPGASGANVLT
v_call: TRBV28

cdr3_aa: ASSWRTGFNDEKLF
v_call: TRBV5-1

cdr3_aa: ASSLISGGTDTQY
v_call: TRBV5-1

cdr3_aa: ASSPGGGIRNTEAF
v_call: TRBV7-8

cdr3_aa: ASSLTEDTGELF
v_call: TRBV7-7

cdr3_aa: ASSYSSFSYNEQF
v_call: TRBV7-2

cdr3_aa: ASSPQVNSYEQY
v_call: TRBV7-2

cdr3_aa: AWSVIGTEAF
v_call: TRBV30

cdr3_aa: ASSDSVAGGANTQY
v_call: TRBV6-4

cdr3_aa: ASSLWTGIGTGELF
v_call: TRBV5-6

cdr3_aa: ASSILAGTGVPDEQF
v_call: TRBV19

cdr3_aa: ASSVGREYTDTQY
v_call: TRBV9

cdr3_aa: ASSNDRYTEAF
v_call: TRBV7-2

cdr3_aa: ATNPDRGTGMKTF
v_call: TRBV28

cdr3_aa: ASSQRFLHGELF
v_call: TRBV2

cdr3_aa: ASSFDLAGLYNEQF
v_call: TRBV5-1

cdr3_aa: ASSQVTGSYEQY
v_call: TRBV4-2

cdr3_aa: ASSSPSGGALGELF
v_call: TRBV7-2

cdr3_aa: ASSQGDRLNTEAF
v_call: TRBV4-1

cdr3_aa: ASSALRGNYEQY
v_call: TRBV11-2

cdr3_aa: ASSAAGGNYGYT
v_call: TRBV5-6